These 5 T cell receptor beta chains came from one sample sequenced in a study of cytomegalovirus exposure and HLA in healthy donors. PCR amplification relied on 60 Vbeta primers (plus 13 Jbeta primers). Sequenced by immunoSEQ multiplex PCR; TCRdb stores in-frame clones only, minus some. Of about 200,000 clones listed, around 79% are singletons. Specimen: PBMCs. These receptors were taken from a male donor in good health and CMV-seropositive.

This clone has just a few counts. The chain combines TRBV7-8 with TRBJ1-1; 9 nucleotides line up with TRBD1. The CDR3 is 17 amino acids. The germline V gene has CDR1 SGHVS and CDR2 FQNEAQ. The ends lost 1 base at V and 4 bases at J; junction bases unmatched: 10. CDR3 nucleotides: TGTGCCAGCAGCTTAGTGGGGGGGACAGGGTTTTTCACTGAAGCTTTCTTT. This gives the protein CASSLVGGTGFFTEAFF. Together with reference TRBV7-8 and TRBJ1-1, the CDR3 gives the full variable domain: GAGVSQSPRYKVAKRGQDVALRCDPISGHVSLFWYQQALGQGPEFLTYFQNEAQLDKSGLPSDRFFAERPEGSVSTLKIQRTQQEDSAVYLCASSLVGGTGFFTEAFFGQGTRLTVV.

The rearrangement uses TRBV27 and TRBJ1-2, with 7 bases that match TRBD1. The CDR3 is made up of 14 amino acids. V lost 4 bases, J lost 4 bases, and 6 bases stayed unmatched. CDR1 and CDR2 from the germline V gene are MNHEY and SMNVEV (reference sequence). The DNA of the CDR3 is TGTGCCAGCAGTTCCCCGGGACAGATCTATGGCTACACCTTC. As protein: CASSSPGQIYGYTF.

The V call is TRBV7-3, the J call TRBJ2-1, with 15 bases identical to TRBD2. This CDR3 is 16 amino acids long. V gave up 3 bases and J gave up 9 bases; unmatched junction bases: 6. From germline, CDR1 is SGHTA and CDR2 FQGTGA. The CDR3 bases are TGTGCCAGCAGCTTCGCCGGGACTAGCGGGGGGAGTGAGCAGTTCTTC. It translates to CASSFAGTSGGSEQFF.

J is TRBJ2-3 and V is TRBV5-8, with D perhaps TRBD1 (6 bases). The CDR3 has 18 residues. The V gene lost 4 bases and the J gene lost 0 bases, with 21 bases spanning the gap. From germline, CDR1 is SGHTS and CDR2 YDEGEE. The CDR3 region is CASSRGAGQRPSTDTQYF. CDR3 sequence (DNA): TGTGCCAGCAGCCGGGGTGCTGGACAGCGACCTAGCACAGATACGCAGTATTTT.

J is TRBJ1-1 and V is TRBV4-2; maybe TRBD1 (5 bases). This CDR3 is 15 amino acids long. V lost 0 bases and J lost 4, with 12 bases in between. Germline-derived CDR1 and CDR2 are LGHNA and YNFKEQ. The CDR3 DNA is TGTGCCAGCAGCCAAGATCCGAGCAGGGCCACTGAAGCTTTCTTT. Protein product: CASSQDPSRATEAFF.